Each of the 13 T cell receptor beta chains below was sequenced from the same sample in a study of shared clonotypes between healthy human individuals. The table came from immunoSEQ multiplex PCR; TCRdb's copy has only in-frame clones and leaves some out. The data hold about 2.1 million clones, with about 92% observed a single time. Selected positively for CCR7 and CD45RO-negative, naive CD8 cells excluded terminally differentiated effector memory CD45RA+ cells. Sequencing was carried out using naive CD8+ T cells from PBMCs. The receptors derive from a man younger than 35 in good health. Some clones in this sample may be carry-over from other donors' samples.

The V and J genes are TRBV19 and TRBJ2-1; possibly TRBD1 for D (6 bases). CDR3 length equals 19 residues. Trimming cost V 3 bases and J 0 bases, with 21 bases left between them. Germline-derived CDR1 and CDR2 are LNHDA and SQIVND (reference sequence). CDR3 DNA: TGTGCCAGTAGTATGGGGTCTTTGATGGGGACATACTCCTACAATGAGCAGTTCTTC. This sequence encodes CASSMGSLMGTYSYNEQFF.

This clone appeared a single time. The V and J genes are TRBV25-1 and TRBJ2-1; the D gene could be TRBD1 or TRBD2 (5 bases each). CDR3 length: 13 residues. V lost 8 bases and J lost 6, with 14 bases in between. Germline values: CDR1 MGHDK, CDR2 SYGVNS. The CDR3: CASDSDYFNEQFF. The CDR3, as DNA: TGTGCCAGCGACAGTGACTACTTCAATGAGCAGTTCTTC.

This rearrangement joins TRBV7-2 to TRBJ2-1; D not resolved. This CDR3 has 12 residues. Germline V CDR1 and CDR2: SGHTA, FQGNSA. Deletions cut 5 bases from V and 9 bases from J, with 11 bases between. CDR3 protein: CASSPRSSEQFF. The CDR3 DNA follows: TGTGCCAGCAGCCCCCGTTCTAGTGAGCAGTTCTTC.

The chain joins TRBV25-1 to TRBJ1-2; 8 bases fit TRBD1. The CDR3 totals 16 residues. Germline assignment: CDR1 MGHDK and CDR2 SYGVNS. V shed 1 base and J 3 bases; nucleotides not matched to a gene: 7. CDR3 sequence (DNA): TGTGCCAGCAGTGAATGGGTGGACAGGGATTACTATGGCTACACCTTC. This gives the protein CASSEWVDRDYYGYTF.

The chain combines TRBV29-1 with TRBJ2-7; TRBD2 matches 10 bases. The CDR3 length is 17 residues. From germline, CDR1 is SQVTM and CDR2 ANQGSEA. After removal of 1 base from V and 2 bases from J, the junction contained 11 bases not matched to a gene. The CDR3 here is CSVEGQASGSRAYEQYF. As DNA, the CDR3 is TGCAGCGTTGAAGGCCAGGCTAGCGGGAGTCGGGCCTACGAGCAGTACTTC.

The CDR3, as DNA: TGTGCCAGCAGCGTAGCTACCCCCAACTCGGGCTACACCTTC. It translates to CASSVATPNSGYTF. The chain is built from TRBV9 and TRBJ1-2; D is unclear. CDR1 is SGDLS, CDR2 YYNGEE, per germline. Trimming took off 0 bases at V and 8 bases at J, with 14 bases between the two ends. The CDR3 is 14 amino acids.

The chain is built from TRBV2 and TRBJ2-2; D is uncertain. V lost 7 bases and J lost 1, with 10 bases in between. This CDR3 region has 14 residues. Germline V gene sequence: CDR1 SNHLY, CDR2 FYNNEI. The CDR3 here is CASNWGGNTGELFF. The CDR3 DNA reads TGTGCCAGCAACTGGGGTGGGAACACCGGGGAGCTGTTTTTT. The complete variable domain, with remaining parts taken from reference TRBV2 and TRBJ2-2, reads EPEVTQTPSHQVTQMGQEVILRCVPISNHLYFYWYRQILGQKVEFLVSFYNNEISEKSEIFDDQFSVERPDGSNFTLKIRSTKLEDSAMYFCASNWGGNTGELFFGEGSRLTVL.

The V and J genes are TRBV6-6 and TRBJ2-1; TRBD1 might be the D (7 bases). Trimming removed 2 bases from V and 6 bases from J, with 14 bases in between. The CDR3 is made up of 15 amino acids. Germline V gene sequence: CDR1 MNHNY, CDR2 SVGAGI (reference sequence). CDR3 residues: CASSYAGQSGNEQFF. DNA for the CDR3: TGTGCCAGCAGTTACGCGGGACAGTCGGGCAATGAGCAGTTCTTC.

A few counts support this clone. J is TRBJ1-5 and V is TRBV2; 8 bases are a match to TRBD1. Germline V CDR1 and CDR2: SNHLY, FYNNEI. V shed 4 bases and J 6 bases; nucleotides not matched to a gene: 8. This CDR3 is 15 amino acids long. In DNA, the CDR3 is TGTGCCAGCAGTGCTGACAGGGGTAGGATTCAGCCCCAGCATTTT. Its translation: CASSADRGRIQPQHF.

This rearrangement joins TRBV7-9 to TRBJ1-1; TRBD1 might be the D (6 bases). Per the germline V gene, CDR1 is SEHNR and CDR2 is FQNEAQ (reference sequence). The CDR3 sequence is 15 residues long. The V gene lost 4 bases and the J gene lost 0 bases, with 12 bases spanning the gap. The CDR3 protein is CASSYTGQLNTEAFF. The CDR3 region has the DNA TGTGCCAGCAGCTACACTGGACAGTTGAACACTGAAGCTTTCTTT.

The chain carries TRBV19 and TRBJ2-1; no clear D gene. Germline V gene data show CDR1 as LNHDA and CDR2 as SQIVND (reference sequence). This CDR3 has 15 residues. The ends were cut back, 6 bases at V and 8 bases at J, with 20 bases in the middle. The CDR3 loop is CASSETSPLVYEQFF. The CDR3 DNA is TGTGCCAGTAGCGAGACCAGCCCCCTAGTCTATGAGCAGTTCTTC.

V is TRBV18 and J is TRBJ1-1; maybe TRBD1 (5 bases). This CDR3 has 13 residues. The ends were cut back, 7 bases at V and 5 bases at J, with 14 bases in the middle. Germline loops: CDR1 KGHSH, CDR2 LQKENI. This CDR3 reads CASLPHKGTEAFF. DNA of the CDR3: TGTGCCAGCTTACCCCATAAGGGGACTGAAGCTTTCTTT.

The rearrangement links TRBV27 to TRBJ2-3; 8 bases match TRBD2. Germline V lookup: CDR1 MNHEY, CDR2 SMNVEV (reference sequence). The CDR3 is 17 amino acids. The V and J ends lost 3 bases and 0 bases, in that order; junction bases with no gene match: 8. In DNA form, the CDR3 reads TGTGCCAGCAGTTTCCTAGCGGGCCAGTCGAGCACAGATACGCAGTATTTT. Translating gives CASSFLAGQSSTDTQYF.